The 15 T cell receptor beta chains below were found in one sample sequenced in a study of Tregs in tolerant kidney transplant recipients. Libraries were prepared by immunoSEQ multiplex PCR; TCRdb keeps only in-frame clonotypes and omits some of them. This table holds approximately 50,000 clones. The sequencing used CD4+ T cells from blood, collected before the transplant. The receptor source for this set is a human donor who received a combined kidney and bone marrow transplant.

As for this clone: The read comes to an end 3 residues before the CDR3 does, leaving the germline J gene to fill in the end. The chain is built from TRBV29-1 and TRBJ2-4, with a weak D call TRBD1 (6 bases). The germline V gene encodes CDR1 SQVTM and CDR2 ANQGSEA. This CDR3 spans 13 amino acids. CDR3 bases read: TGCAGCGTTGAATGGGGTAACAGGGATGTT. It translates to CSVEWGNRDV. The whole CDR3 region reads CSVEWGNRDVQYF.

Concerning this clone: The sample holds other DNA sequences that translate to the same CDR3. CDR3 DNA (partial): TGTGCCAGCTCACCTTTGGCGGGGGGGCCCACAGATACG. Its translation is CASSPLAGGPTDT. The whole CDR3 reads CASSPLAGGPTDTQYF. V usage is TRBV18 and J usage is TRBJ2-3, with TRBD2 identical over 9 bases. The read terminates 3 residues before the CDR3 end, so the remaining end is supplied by the germline J gene. V shed 3 bases, J shed 2 bases, and the junction held 6 bases outside the gene matches. The CDR3 sequence is 16 residues long. Germline CDR1 and CDR2: KGHSH and LQKENI.

As regards this clone: The missing CDR3 end, 3 residues past where the read stops, is filled in from the germline J gene. V usage is TRBV18 and J usage is TRBJ1-1, with D maybe TRBD1 (5 bases). This CDR3 spans 14 amino acids. The germline V gene encodes CDR1 KGHSH and CDR2 LQKENI. Between the trimmed V and J ends, which lost 3 bases and 0 bases, there was a span of 8 bases. The CDR3 sequence is CASSPQGMNTEAFF. CDR3 DNA, as far as it was read: TGTGCCAGCTCACCCCAGGGAATGAACACTGAA.

The CDR3: CASSIGGRGTDTQYF. The covered CDR3 bases are TGTGCCAGTAGTATTGGAGGCAGGGGCACAGATACG. The chain carries TRBV19 and TRBJ2-3; D is perhaps TRBD1 or TRBD2 (5 bases each). The missing CDR3 end, 3 residues past where the read stops, is filled in from the germline J gene. Germline lookup yields CDR1 LNHDA and CDR2 SQIVND (reference sequence). The CDR3 has 15 amino acids. V gave up 3 bases and J gave up 1 base, with 11 bases separating them.

For this clone: The read comes to an end 3 residues before the CDR3 does, leaving the germline J gene to fill in the end. The chain recombines TRBV13 with TRBJ2-3; 8 bases align to TRBD1. Germline CDR1 PRHDT, CDR2 FYEKMQ (reference sequence). V was pared by 4 bases and J by 0 bases, with 6 bases of the junction left unmatched. The CDR3 has 16 amino acids. The sequenced part of the CDR3 DNA is TGTGCCAGCAGCTCCAGGGGGCTTAAAAGCACAGATACG. Protein sequence: CASSSRGLKSTDT. The whole CDR3 protein reads CASSSRGLKSTDTQYF.

Turning to this clone: Read coverage stops 3 residues before the CDR3 terminus; the germline J gene supplies the remainder. The genes are TRBV19 and TRBJ2-2; D may be TRBD1 (6 bases). The V end was cut by 3 bases, the J end by 1 base, with 9 bases between. Germline CDR1 is LNHDA and CDR2 is SQIVND (reference sequence). The CDR3 totals 15 residues. The DNA read from the CDR3 is TGTGCCAGTAGTATGCAGGGGCTGAACACCGGGGAG. This gives the protein CASSMQGLNTGE. The full CDR3 protein reads CASSMQGLNTGELFF. Combining the CDR3 with reference TRBV19 and TRBJ2-2 gives the whole variable domain DGGITQSPKYLFRKEGQNVTLSCEQNLNHDAMYWYRQDPGQGLRLIYYSQIVNDFQKGDIAEGYSVSREKKESFPLTVTSAQKNPTAFYLCASSMQGLNTGELFFGEGSRLTVL.

A note on this clone: The CDR3 end is not reached by the read, which stops 3 residues before it; the germline J gene fills it in. V is TRBV11-3 and J is TRBJ2-3; 7 nucleotides match TRBD1. Losses at the gene ends were 5 bases for V and 0 bases for J; bases not matched to a gene: 5. Per germline, CDR1 SGHNT and CDR2 YENEEA. CDR3 length: 15 residues. CDR3: CASSPGQTSTDTQYF. CDR3 bases read: TGTGCCAGCAGCCCGGGACAGACTAGCACAGATACG.

Note on this clone: The CDR3 goes on 3 residues after the read ends, and that part is filled in from the germline J gene. The genes are TRBV7-2 and TRBJ1-2; TRBD1 matches 10 bases. Per germline, CDR1 SGHTA and CDR2 FQGNSA. The CDR3 consists of 14 residues. The sequenced CDR3 bases are TGTGCCAGCAGCTTAAGGGGGACAGGGGACGGC. As protein: CASSLRGTGDG. The full-length CDR3 reads as CASSLRGTGDGYTF.

Regarding this clone: Read data end 3 residues before the CDR3 end; the end is taken from the germline J gene. The chain uses TRBV20-1 and TRBJ1-5; TRBD1 agrees at 8 bases. This CDR3 region has 14 residues. Germline trimming cut 4 bases from V and 7 bases from J; bases unmatched to any gene: 9. Per the germline V gene, CDR1 is DFQATT and CDR2 is SNEGSKA (reference sequence). The CDR3 loop is CSATLTGAGQPQHF. The CDR3 bases that were read are TGCAGTGCTACGTTGACAGGGGCAGGGCAGCCC.

Concerning this clone: The CDR3 end is not reached by the read, which stops 3 residues before it; the germline J gene fills it in. V is TRBV2 and J is TRBJ2-6; D remains unclear. Germline assignment: CDR1 SNHLY and CDR2 FYNNEI. The CDR3 has 18 residues. V was shortened by 6 bases and J by 0 bases, with 18 bases between the two germline ends. The CDR3 protein is CASRADAGVVSGANVLTF. The sequenced CDR3 bases are TGTGCCAGCAGGGCCGACGCAGGTGTAGTCTCTGGGGCCAACGTC.

Turning to this clone: The missing CDR3 end, 3 residues past where the read stops, is filled in from the germline J gene. The gene calls are TRBV20-1 and TRBJ1-6; D possibly corresponds to TRBD1 (5 bases). This CDR3 contains 15 residues. V was shortened by 6 bases and J by 9 bases, with 21 bases between the two germline ends. CDR1 DFQATT and CDR2 SNEGSKA come from the germline V gene (reference sequence). CDR3 protein: CSAKRGRQGTSPLHF. CDR3 DNA (partial): TGCAGTGCCAAAAGAGGGAGGCAGGGAACTTCACCC.

As concerns this clone: Read sequence stops 3 residues before the CDR3 end, and the germline J gene provides the missing end. V gene TRBV6-2 or TRBV6-3 combines with J gene TRBJ1-2, with 7 bases identical to TRBD1. Germline CDR1 and CDR2: MNHEY and SVGEGT. This CDR3 contains 14 residues. V shed 5 bases, J shed 4 bases, and the junction held 7 bases outside the gene matches. This chain's CDR3 is CASSRSGQRYGYTF. The covered CDR3 bases are TGTGCCAGCAGTCGATCGGGACAGCGCTATGGC.

Details on this clone: The read ends 3 residues early relative to the CDR3; the germline J gene fills the gap. This chain joins TRBV5-4 and TRBJ2-2; TRBD1 is a possible D gene (6 bases). The CDR3 length is 15 residues. The germline gives CDR1 SGHNT, CDR2 YYREEE (reference sequence). Trimming left V 6 bases short and J 3 bases short, with 15 bases between. CDR3 DNA (partial): TGTGCCAGCAAGGGGGATTCTGGCTACACCGGGGAG. It is translated as CASKGDSGYTGE. The full CDR3 sequence reads CASKGDSGYTGELFF. The full variable domain, with the rest looked up from reference TRBV5-4 and TRBJ2-2, is ETGVTQSPTHLIKTRGQQVTLRCSSQSGHNTVSWYQQALGQGPQFIFQYYREEENGRGNFPPRFSGLQFPNYSSELNVNALELDDSALYLCASKGDSGYTGELFFGEGSRLTVL.

To note about this clone: With the read ending 3 residues before the CDR3 end, the germline J gene is used to fill in that end. The V call is TRBV7-2, the J call TRBJ1-2; TRBD1 matches at 7 bases. Germline CDR1 reads SGHTA; CDR2 reads FQGNSA. J gave up 7 bases and V 5 bases, and 10 bases lay outside the gene matches. The CDR3 consists of 14 residues. The covered CDR3 bases are TGTGCCAGCAGCCCTTCGACAGGGAGTAGTGGC. This translates into CASSPSTGSSG. The whole CDR3 is CASSPSTGSSGYTF.

Turning to this clone: From the germline J gene comes the end of the CDR3, since the read stops 3 residues before it. The chain carries TRBV5-1 and TRBJ2-1; 14 bases align to TRBD2. From germline, CDR1 is SGHRS and CDR2 YFSETQ. J lost 1 base, V lost 4 bases, and 10 bases had no gene match. This CDR3 region has 19 residues. The CDR3 bases that were read are TGCGCCAGCAGCCCCCCCGGGACTAGCGGGAGTGTATCCTACAATGAG. As protein: CASSPPGTSGSVSYNE. The whole CDR3 reads CASSPPGTSGSVSYNEQFF.